This is a list of T cell receptor beta chains from one sample in a study of shared clonotypes between healthy human individuals. The protocol was immunoSEQ multiplex PCR, while the TCRdb copy is restricted to in-frame clones and leaves out a portion. The sample shows around 200,000 clones, about 66% of them seen only once. The sequencing input was memory CD4+ T cells sorted from blood. The source of these receptors is a man aged 25-45 years in good health. Both conserved end residues are part of each CDR3. The D gene is left open where the match is weak. Size tells how often a clone was seen (once, few, many) or the class of an expanded clone, and some rows leave it out.

CASSLTSGSREQFF TGTGCCAGCAGCTTGACTAGCGGGAGCCGGGAGCAGTTCTTC TRBD2 14 TRBJ2-1 NA TRBV11-2
CASSGRDRGREQYF TGTGCCAGCAGCGGCCGGGACAGGGGGCGCGAGCAGTACTTC TRBD1 14 TRBJ2-7 few TRBV7-2
CASSLDEAGTGVSQQFF TGTGCCAGCAGCTTAGATGAGGCCGGGACAGGGGTGAGTCAGCAGTTCTTC TRBD1 17 TRBJ2-1 NA TRBV11-3
CASSPLAGSYEQYF TGTGCCAGCAGCCCTCTAGCGGGGTCCTACGAGCAGTACTTC TRBD2 14 TRBJ2-7 NA TRBV7-9
CASSLGPNTGELFF TGTGCCAGCAGCTTAGGCCCTAACACCGGGGAGCTGTTTTTT NA 14 TRBJ2-2 NA TRBV11-3
CASSWPSSRQETQYF TGTGCCAGCTCCTGGCCCAGCTCAAGACAAGAGACCCAGTACTTC NA 15 TRBJ2-5 NA TRBV18
CSVNHLGGGELFF TGCAGCGTTAACCATCTTGGGGGTGGGGAGCTGTTTTTT NA 13 TRBJ2-2 NA TRBV29-1
CASRPNSNQPQHF TGTGCCAGCAGACCCAATAGCAATCAGCCCCAGCATTTT NA 13 TRBJ1-5 many TRBV6-1
CASSPAGTLSYEQYF TGTGCCAGCAGCCCCGCGGGGACTCTATCCTACGAGCAGTACTTC NA 15 TRBJ2-7 few TRBV5-5
CASSAPGLSYNEQFF TGTGCCAGCAGCGCGCCGGGACTCTCCTACAATGAGCAGTTCTTC NA 15 TRBJ2-1 NA TRBV9
CASSEPYTDTQYF TGTGCCAGCAGTGAACCCTACACAGATACGCAGTATTTT NA 13 TRBJ2-3 few TRBV6-1
CASSGTMGYNEQFF TGTGCCAGCAGTGGGACCATGGGTTACAATGAGCAGTTCTTC NA 14 TRBJ2-1 few TRBV2
CASKRTGGEGEQYF TGTGCCAGCAAGAGGACAGGGGGCGAAGGCGAGCAGTACTTC TRBD1 14 TRBJ2-7 NA TRBV2
CASSYPWDTQYF TGTGCCAGCAGCTATCCGTGGGATACGCAGTATTTT NA 12 TRBJ2-3 NA TRBV7-2
CASSQFEGAHEQYF TGTGCCAGCAGCCAATTCGAGGGTGCCCACGAGCAGTACTTC NA 14 TRBJ2-7 few TRBV16
CASSLGARGALGNTIYF TGTGCCAGCAGCTTAGGAGCAAGGGGCGCGTTAGGAAACACCATATATTTT NA 17 TRBJ1-3 many TRBV7-6
CASSSSLREQYF TGCGCCAGCAGCTCCTCCTTGAGGGAGCAGTACTTC NA 12 TRBJ2-7 NA TRBV5-1
CSASGTEAFF TGCAGTGCTAGTGGGACAGAAGCTTTCTTT NA 10 TRBJ1-1 NA TRBV20-1
CASSVDLFEQRYF TGTGCCAGCAGCGTAGATCTGTTTGAGCAGCGGTATTTT NA 13 TRBJ2-3 NA TRBV9
CASSVTTSGQVEQFF TGTGCCAGCAGCGTAACCACTAGCGGGCAAGTGGAGCAGTTCTTC TRBD2 15 TRBJ2-1 NA TRBV9
CASSNRMEQFF TGTGCCAGCAGCAACAGGATGGAGCAGTTCTTC NA 11 TRBJ2-1 NA TRBV5-4
CASSLVGGTEAFF TGTGCCAGCAGCTTAGTGGGGGGGACTGAAGCTTTCTTT NA 13 TRBJ1-1 NA TRBV11-2
CASSSPVLTSYEQYF TGTGCCAGCAGTTCACCGGTCCTAACTTCCTACGAGCAGTACTTC NA 15 TRBJ2-7 few TRBV6-6
CASSLAGGNQPQHF TGTGCCAGCAGCTTGGCCGGGGGAAATCAGCCCCAGCATTTT NA 14 TRBJ1-5 NA TRBV5-5
CASSLPQTAEAFF TGTGCCAGCAGTTTACCCCAGACTGCTGAAGCTTTCTTT NA 13 TRBJ1-1 NA TRBV28
CASSKHPTPVAPTRQFF TGTGCCAGCAGCAAGCACCCCACACCTGTAGCCCCAACAAGGCAGTTCTTC NA 17 TRBJ2-1 NA TRBV2
CASRIGTSGYNEQFF TGCGCCAGCAGGATAGGGACTAGCGGCTACAATGAGCAGTTCTTC TRBD2 15 TRBJ2-1 NA TRBV10-2
CASSHQTGPSSGANVLTF TGCGCCAGCAGCCATCAGACAGGGCCAAGCTCTGGGGCCAACGTCCTGACTTTC TRBD1 18 TRBJ2-6 NA TRBV4-3
CSAHWVGELFF TGCAGTGCCCACTGGGTCGGGGAGCTGTTTTTT NA 11 TRBJ2-2 NA TRBV20-1
CASSLLGPNYGYTF TGCGCCAGCAGCTTGCTTGGGCCCAACTATGGCTACACCTTC NA 14 TRBJ1-2 NA TRBV5-1
CASSKDIHEQYF TGTGCCAGCAGCAAAGATATCCACGAGCAGTACTTC NA 12 TRBJ2-7 once TRBV21-1
CASSRTREINNEQFF TGTGCCAGCAGCCGAACACGAGAAATTAACAATGAGCAGTTCTTC NA 15 TRBJ2-1 NA TRBV6-5
CASSLRDRAIDTQYF TGTGCCAGCAGCCTCCGGGACAGGGCCATCGATACGCAGTATTTT TRBD1 15 TRBJ2-3 NA TRBV6-1
CASSRLGGGETQYF TGTGCCAGCAGTCGACTGGGGGGAGGGGAGACCCAGTACTTC TRBD2 14 TRBJ2-5 NA TRBV6-5
CATSRGGLRGRLQYGYTF TGTGCCACCTCCCGGGGTGGCCTCAGAGGGAGGCTCCAGTATGGCTACACCTTC NA 18 TRBJ1-2 NA TRBV27
CASSSRDNEQFF TGTGCCAGCAGTTCCAGGGACAATGAGCAGTTCTTC NA 12 TRBJ2-1 NA TRBV6-5
CSAAQVQETQYF TGCAGCGCCGCACAGGTACAAGAGACCCAGTACTTC NA 12 TRBJ2-5 NA TRBV29-1
CASATTRLAGYNEQFF TGTGCCTCCGCCACGACACGGCTAGCGGGGTACAATGAGCAGTTCTTC TRBD2 16 TRBJ2-1 NA TRBV15
CASSSGLGGGTDTQYF TGTGCCAGCAGCTCTGGACTTGGTGGGGGCACAGATACGCAGTATTTT NA 16 TRBJ2-3 NA TRBV11-3
CASSLERTGSYEQYF TGTGCCAGCAGCTTGGAACGGACAGGGTCCTACGAGCAGTACTTC TRBD1 15 TRBJ2-7 many TRBV7-2
CASSLASFQRDYEQYF TGCGCCAGCAGCTTGGCCAGTTTCCAGCGGGACTACGAGCAGTACTTC TRBD2 16 TRBJ2-7 NA TRBV5-1
CASSLTPGARDTQYF TGTGCCAGCAGCTTAACCCCCGGAGCCAGAGATACGCAGTATTTT NA 15 TRBJ2-3 NA TRBV7-3
CASSLLGFEAFF TGTGCCAGCAGTTTACTCGGGTTTGAAGCTTTCTTT NA 12 TRBJ1-1 NA TRBV27
CASSDDRVYDGYTF TGCGCCAGCAGCGACGACAGGGTTTATGATGGCTACACCTTC TRBD1 14 TRBJ1-2 NA TRBV5-1
CASSETSGSFYEQFF TGTGCCAGCAGTGAAACTAGCGGGAGCTTCTATGAGCAGTTCTTC TRBD2 15 TRBJ2-1 NA TRBV2
CASSFGLAGDTQYF TGTGCCAGCAGCTTCGGACTAGCAGGAGATACGCAGTATTTT TRBD2 14 TRBJ2-3 NA TRBV7-2
CASSPKGLEVSYEQYF TGTGCCAGCAGCCCCAAGGGACTAGAAGTCTCCTACGAGCAGTACTTC TRBD2 16 TRBJ2-7 NA TRBV7-3
CASSTTPGANTEAFF TGCGCCAGCAGCACTACTCCCGGTGCGAACACTGAAGCTTTCTTT NA 15 TRBJ1-1 few TRBV5-1
CASSSGGAVTQYF TGTGCCAGCAGCTCGGGGGGGGCCGTGACCCAGTACTTC TRBD2 13 TRBJ2-5 NA TRBV7-7
CASRGPLRNQPQHF TGTGCCAGCAGAGGTCCTCTCCGCAATCAGCCCCAGCATTTT NA 14 TRBJ1-5 NA TRBV28
CASSPDRPNQPQHF TGTGCCAGCAGCCCGGACAGGCCCAATCAGCCCCAGCATTTT TRBD1 14 TRBJ1-5 NA TRBV7-2
CASSFGDRDYEQYF TGTGCCAGCAGCTTTGGGGACAGGGACTACGAGCAGTACTTC TRBD1 14 TRBJ2-7 few TRBV5-4
CASSLGVITLSYEQYF TGTGCCAGCAGCTTAGGTGTAATTACGCTCTCCTACGAGCAGTACTTC NA 16 TRBJ2-7 NA TRBV7-2
CASSARGGGNTEAFF TGTGCCAGCAGTGCGCGAGGGGGGGGAAACACTGAAGCTTTCTTT NA 15 TRBJ1-1 many TRBV2
CASSESRGQPQHF TGTGCCAGCAGTGAATCGAGGGGGCAGCCCCAGCATTTT NA 13 TRBJ1-5 NA TRBV6-1
CASSPGQGWETQYF TGCGCCAGCAGCCCCGGACAGGGGTGGGAGACCCAGTACTTC TRBD1 14 TRBJ2-5 once TRBV5-1